The rows below give T cell receptor beta chains drawn from one sample of a study of regulatory T cells in long-lasting Graves disease. TCRdb reanalysed the multiplex PCR reads using MiXCR and keeps one entry per CDR3 protein. There are about 380,000 distinct CDR3 sequences in the sample; around 15% occur only once, and 22% lies in the top ten. Sample: peripheral blood mononuclear cells (PBMCs), taken at new diagnosis, from a patient treated with antithyroid drugs. Source of these receptors: a female donor with Graves disease. Both conserved end residues are part of each CDR3. The D gene is left open where the match is weak. For some rows the clone size is stated as once, few or many, or as a class when expanded; others skip it.

v_gene	abundance	j_gene	d_gene	CDR3aa	CDR3nt
TRBV3-1	many	TRBJ2-5	NA	CASSPKWDNSETQYF	TGTGCCAGCAGCCCCAAATGGGACAACTCAGAGACCCAGTACTTC
TRBV20-1	few	TRBJ2-5	TRBD2	CSAILLAGGETQYF	TGCAGTGCTATTCTCCTAGCGGGGGGGGAGACCCAGTACTTC
TRBV29-1	once	TRBJ2-3	TRBD2	CSVEDLGLAGPVDTQYF	TGCAGCGTTGAAGATCTGGGGCTAGCGGGACCGGTGGATACGCAGTATTTT
TRBV30	NA	TRBJ1-2	TRBD1	CAWSSEDRERNYGYTF	TGTGCCTGGAGTTCGGAGGACAGGGAACGGAACTATGGCTACACCTTC
TRBV11-2	NA	TRBJ2-1	NA	CASSLGIRGEQFF	TGTGCCAGCAGCTTAGGCATCAGAGGCGAGCAGTTCTTC
TRBV6-5	few	TRBJ2-2	TRBD2	CASSYSGREAGELFF	TGTGCCAGCAGTTACTCGGGACGGGAGGCCGGGGAGCTGTTTTTT
TRBV30	many	TRBJ2-3	TRBD1	CAWGLTGARTDTQYF	TGTGCCTGGGGTTTGACAGGGGCTCGGACAGATACGCAGTATTTT
TRBV2	many	TRBJ1-2	TRBD1	CASTTLDRERSNGYTF	TGTGCCAGCACTACTTTGGACAGGGAGAGGTCTAACGGCTACACCTTC
TRBV28	NA	TRBJ2-7	NA	CASSFGISGASEQYF	TGTGCCAGCAGTTTCGGAATTTCGGGAGCGAGCGAGCAGTACTTC
TRBV12-3/TRBV12-4	NA	TRBJ1-3	TRBD1	CASREQGSGNTIYF	TGTGCCAGCAGGGAACAGGGGTCTGGAAACACCATATATTTT
TRBV12-3/TRBV12-4	NA	TRBJ1-5	NA	CASSLGGRPQHF	TGTGCCAGCAGTTTGGGGGGACGGCCCCAGCATTTT
TRBV6-1	many	TRBJ1-5	NA	CASSELEDSNQPQHF	TGTGCCAGCAGTGAGTTAGAGGATAGCAATCAGCCCCAGCATTTT
TRBV3-1	many	TRBJ1-1	NA	CASSQRDFTEAFF	TGTGCCAGCAGCCAAAGGGACTTCACTGAAGCTTTCTTT
TRBV12-5	NA	TRBJ1-4	NA	CASGLDPTHILTTNEKLFF	TGTGCTAGTGGTTTGGATCCTACACACATACTTACAACTAATGAAAAACTGTTTTTT
TRBV4-1	many	TRBJ2-7	NA	CASSQIPISLSYEQYF	TGCGCCAGCAGCCAGATCCCCATTTCCCTCTCCTACGAGCAGTACTTC
TRBV6-2/TRBV6-3	NA	TRBJ1-3	TRBD1	CASGTGDSGNTIYF	TGTGCCAGTGGGACAGGGGACTCTGGAAACACCATATATTTT
TRBV9	NA	TRBJ2-5	NA	CASSTPEEGYQETQYF	TGTGCCAGCAGCACCCCGGAGGAAGGTTACCAAGAGACCCAGTACTTC
TRBV12-3/TRBV12-4	NA	TRBJ2-3	TRBD2	CASEDGASGGSDTQYF	TGTGCCAGCGAGGATGGGGCTAGCGGGGGCTCAGATACGCAGTATTTT
TRBV29-1	NA	TRBJ1-5	NA	CSVREGGGQPQHF	TGCAGCGTGAGGGAAGGGGGAGGCCAGCCCCAGCATTTT
TRBV19	many	TRBJ1-1	NA	CASSYQRESNTEAFF	TGTGCCAGTAGTTACCAACGGGAGTCGAACACTGAAGCTTTCTTT
TRBV7-9	many	TRBJ2-1	TRBD2	CASSLASGRSNEQFF	TGTGCCAGCAGCTTAGCTAGCGGGAGAAGCAATGAGCAGTTCTTC
TRBV12-3/TRBV12-4	NA	TRBJ2-7	NA	CASSLPGTTNEQYF	TGTGCCAGCAGTCTACCCGGGACCACGAACGAGCAGTACTTC
TRBV6-5	NA	TRBJ2-7	NA	CASSYKDSYEQYF	TGTGCCAGCAGTTACAAGGATTCCTACGAGCAGTACTTC
TRBV20-1	many	TRBJ1-3	NA	CSASFQERGNTIYF	TGCAGTGCTAGTTTCCAGGAGAGGGGAAACACCATATATTTT